Listed here is a single T cell receptor beta chain. Sequenced by immunoSEQ multiplex PCR; TCRdb stores in-frame clones only, minus some. The sample has 150,000 to 200,000 clones, roughly 87% seen once. The source of the sample is a study of blood T cell repertoires in COVID-19. Germline V CDR1 and CDR2: SGHRS, YFSETQ. The length of the CDR3 is 16 residues. The ends lost 3 bases at V and 2 bases at J; junction bases unmatched: 8. The chain combines TRBV5-1 with TRBJ2-1, with 7 nucleotides matching TRBD1. The TCR was taken from a human donor with acute COVID-19. The donor label of this sample is uncertain. The specimen was PBMCs or T cells enriched from blood (not recorded which). CDR3 protein: CASSSLPDRAYNEQFF. CDR3 sequence (DNA): TGCGCCAGCAGCTCCCTTCCCGACAGGGCCTACAATGAGCAGTTCTTC.